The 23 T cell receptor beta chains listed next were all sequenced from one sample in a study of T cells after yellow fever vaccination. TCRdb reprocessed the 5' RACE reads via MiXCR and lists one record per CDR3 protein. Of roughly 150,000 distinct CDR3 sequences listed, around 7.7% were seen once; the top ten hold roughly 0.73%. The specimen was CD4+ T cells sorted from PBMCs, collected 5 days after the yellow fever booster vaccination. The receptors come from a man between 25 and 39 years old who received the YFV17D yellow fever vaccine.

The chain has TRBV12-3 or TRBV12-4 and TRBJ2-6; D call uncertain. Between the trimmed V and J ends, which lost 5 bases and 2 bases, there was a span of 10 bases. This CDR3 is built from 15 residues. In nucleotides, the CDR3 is TGTGCCAGCAGTGACGGTGGGCCTGGGGCCAACGTCCTGACTTTC. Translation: CASSDGGPGANVLTF.

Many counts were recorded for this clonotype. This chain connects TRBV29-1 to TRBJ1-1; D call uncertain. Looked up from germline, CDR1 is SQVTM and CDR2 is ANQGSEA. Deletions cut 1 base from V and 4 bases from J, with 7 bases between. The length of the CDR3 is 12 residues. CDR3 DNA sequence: TGCAGCGTTGAAGCGTTGAGCACTGAAGCTTTCTTT. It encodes CSVEALSTEAFF.

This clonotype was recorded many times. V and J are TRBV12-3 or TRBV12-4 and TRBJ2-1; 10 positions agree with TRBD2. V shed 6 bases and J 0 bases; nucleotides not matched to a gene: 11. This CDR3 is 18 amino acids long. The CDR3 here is CASSGLAATGHSYNEQFF. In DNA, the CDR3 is TGTGCCAGCAGCGGACTAGCGGCTACGGGACACTCCTACAATGAGCAGTTCTTC.

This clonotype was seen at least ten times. CDR3 nucleotides: TGCGCCAGCAGGAGTAGTTCTGGAAACACCATATATTTT. Translating gives CASRSSSGNTIYF. The chain is built from TRBV5-1 and TRBJ1-3; D ambiguous. The germline gives CDR1 SGHRS, CDR2 YFSETQ. Trimming left V 5 bases short and J 1 base short, with 7 bases between. The length of the CDR3 is 13 residues. Full variable domain (rest looked up from reference TRBV5-1 and TRBJ1-3): KAGVTQTPRYLIKTRGQQVTLSCSPISGHRSVSWYQQTPGQGLQFLFEYFSETQRNKGNFPGRFSGRQFSNSRSEMNVSTLELGDSALYLCASRSSSGNTIYFGEGSWLTVV.

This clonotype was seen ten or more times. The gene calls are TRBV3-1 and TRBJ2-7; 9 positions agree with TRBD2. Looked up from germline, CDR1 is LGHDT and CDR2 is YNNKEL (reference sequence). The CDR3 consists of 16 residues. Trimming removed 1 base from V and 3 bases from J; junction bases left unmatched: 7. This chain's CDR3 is CASSQGPLAGSYEQYF. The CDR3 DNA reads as TGTGCCAGCAGCCAAGGACCGCTAGCGGGGAGCTACGAGCAGTACTTC.

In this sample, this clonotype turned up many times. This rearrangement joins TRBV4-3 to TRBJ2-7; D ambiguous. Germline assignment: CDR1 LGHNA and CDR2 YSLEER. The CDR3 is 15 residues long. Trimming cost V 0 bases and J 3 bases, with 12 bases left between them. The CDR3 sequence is CASSQDVQARYEQYF. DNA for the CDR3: TGCGCCAGCAGCCAAGATGTTCAGGCACGCTACGAGCAGTACTTC.

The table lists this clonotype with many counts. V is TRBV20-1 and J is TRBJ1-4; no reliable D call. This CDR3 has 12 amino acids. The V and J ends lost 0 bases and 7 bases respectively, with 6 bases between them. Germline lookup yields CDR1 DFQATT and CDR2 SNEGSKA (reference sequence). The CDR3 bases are TGCAGTGCTAGAGATCCCCTTGAAAAACTGTTTTTT. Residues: CSARDPLEKLFF.

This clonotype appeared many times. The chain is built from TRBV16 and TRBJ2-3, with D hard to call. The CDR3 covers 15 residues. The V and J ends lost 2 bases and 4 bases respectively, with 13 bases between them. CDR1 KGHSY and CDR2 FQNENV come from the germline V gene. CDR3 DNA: TGTGCCAGCAGCCAACTTGGGGTCTCCGCAGATACGCAGTATTTT. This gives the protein CASSQLGVSADTQYF.

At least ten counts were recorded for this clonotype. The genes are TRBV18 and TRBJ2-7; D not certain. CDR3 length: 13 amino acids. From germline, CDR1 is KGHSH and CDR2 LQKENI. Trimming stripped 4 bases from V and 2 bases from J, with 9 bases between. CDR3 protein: CASSLQDAYEQYF. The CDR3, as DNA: TGTGCCAGCTCACTTCAGGACGCCTACGAGCAGTACTTC.

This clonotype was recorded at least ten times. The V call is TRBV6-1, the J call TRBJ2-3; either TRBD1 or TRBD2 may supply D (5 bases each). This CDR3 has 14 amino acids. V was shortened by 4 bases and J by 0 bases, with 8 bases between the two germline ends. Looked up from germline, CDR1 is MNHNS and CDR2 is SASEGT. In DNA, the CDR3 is TGTGCCAGCAGTGGAGGGGTTAGCACAGATACGCAGTATTTT. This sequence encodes CASSGGVSTDTQYF.

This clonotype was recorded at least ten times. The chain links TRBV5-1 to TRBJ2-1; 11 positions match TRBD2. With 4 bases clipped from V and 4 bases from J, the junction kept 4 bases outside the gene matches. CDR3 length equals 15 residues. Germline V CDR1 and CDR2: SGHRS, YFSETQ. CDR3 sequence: CASSNLAGGYNEQFF. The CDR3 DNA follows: TGCGCCAGCAGCAACCTAGCGGGAGGATACAATGAGCAGTTCTTC. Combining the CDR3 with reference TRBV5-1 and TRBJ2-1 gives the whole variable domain KAGVTQTPRYLIKTRGQQVTLSCSPISGHRSVSWYQQTPGQGLQFLFEYFSETQRNKGNFPGRFSGRQFSNSRSEMNVSTLELGDSALYLCASSNLAGGYNEQFFGPGTRLTVL.

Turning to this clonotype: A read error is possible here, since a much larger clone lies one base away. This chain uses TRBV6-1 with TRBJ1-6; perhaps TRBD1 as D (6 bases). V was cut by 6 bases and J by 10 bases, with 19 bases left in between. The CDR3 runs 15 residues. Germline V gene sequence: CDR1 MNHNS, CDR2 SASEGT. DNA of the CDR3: TGTGCCAGCAGCCTTGATTCCGGGACACACTCACCCCTCCACTTT. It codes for CASSLDSGTHSPLHF.

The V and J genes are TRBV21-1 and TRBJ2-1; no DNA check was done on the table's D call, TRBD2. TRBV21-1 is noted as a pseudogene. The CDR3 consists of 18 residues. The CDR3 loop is CASSKVARELRLRGEQFF. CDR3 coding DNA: TGTGCCAGCAGCAAAGTTGCGCGGGAGCTACGGCTTCGTGGTGAGCAGTTCTTC.

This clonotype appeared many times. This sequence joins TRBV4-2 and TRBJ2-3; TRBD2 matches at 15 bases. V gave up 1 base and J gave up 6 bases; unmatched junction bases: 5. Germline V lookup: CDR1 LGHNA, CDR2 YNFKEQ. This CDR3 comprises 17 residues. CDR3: CASSQGGTSGRFDTQYF. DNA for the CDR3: TGTGCCAGCAGCCAAGGGGGGACTAGCGGGAGGTTTGATACGCAGTATTTT.

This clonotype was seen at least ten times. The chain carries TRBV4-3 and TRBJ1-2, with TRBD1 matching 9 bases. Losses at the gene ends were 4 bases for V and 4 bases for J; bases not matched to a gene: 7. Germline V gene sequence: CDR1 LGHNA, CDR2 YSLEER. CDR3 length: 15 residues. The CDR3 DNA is TGCGCCAGCAGCCCCGCCGGGGACAGGGCCTATGGCTACACCTTC. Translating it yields CASSPAGDRAYGYTF.

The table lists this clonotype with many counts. CDR3 sequence reads: CSARGDTKAFF. The CDR3 nucleotides read TGCAGTGCTCGGGGTGATACTAAAGCTTTCTTT. This chain connects TRBV20-1 to TRBJ1-1; D is uncertain. Germline CDR1 is DFQATT and CDR2 is SNEGSKA (reference sequence). CDR3 length: 11 amino acids. Trimming took off 5 bases at V and 9 bases at J, with 13 bases between the two ends.

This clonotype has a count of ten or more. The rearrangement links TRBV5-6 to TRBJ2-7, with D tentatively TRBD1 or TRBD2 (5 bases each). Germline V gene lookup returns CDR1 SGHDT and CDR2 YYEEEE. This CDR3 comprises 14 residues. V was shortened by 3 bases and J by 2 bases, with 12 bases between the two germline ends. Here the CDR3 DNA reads TGTGCCAGCAGCTGGTCGGGGCCTCCCTACGAGCAGTACTTC. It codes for CASSWSGPPYEQYF.

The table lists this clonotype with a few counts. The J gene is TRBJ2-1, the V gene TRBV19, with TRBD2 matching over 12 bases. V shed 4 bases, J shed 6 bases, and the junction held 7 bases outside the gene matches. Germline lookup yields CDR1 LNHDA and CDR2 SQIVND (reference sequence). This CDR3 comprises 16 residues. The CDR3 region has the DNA TGTGCCAGTAGTACGGGAGGGGGACTAGCGGGCAATGAGCAGTTCTTC. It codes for CASSTGGGLAGNEQFF.

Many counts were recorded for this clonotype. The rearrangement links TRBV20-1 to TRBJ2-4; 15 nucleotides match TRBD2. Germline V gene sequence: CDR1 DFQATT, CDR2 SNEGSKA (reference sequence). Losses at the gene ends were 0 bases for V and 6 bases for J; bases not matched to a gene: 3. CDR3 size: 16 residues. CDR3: CSAREGLAGGRNIQYF. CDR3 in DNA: TGCAGTGCTAGAGAAGGACTAGCGGGAGGGAGAAACATTCAGTACTTC.

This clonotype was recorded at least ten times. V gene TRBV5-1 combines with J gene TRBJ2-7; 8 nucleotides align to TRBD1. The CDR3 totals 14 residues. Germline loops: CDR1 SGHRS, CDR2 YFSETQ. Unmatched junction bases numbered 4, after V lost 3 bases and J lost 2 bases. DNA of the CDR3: TGCGCCAGCAGCTGGGGACAGGCCCCCTACGAGCAGTACTTC. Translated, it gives CASSWGQAPYEQYF.

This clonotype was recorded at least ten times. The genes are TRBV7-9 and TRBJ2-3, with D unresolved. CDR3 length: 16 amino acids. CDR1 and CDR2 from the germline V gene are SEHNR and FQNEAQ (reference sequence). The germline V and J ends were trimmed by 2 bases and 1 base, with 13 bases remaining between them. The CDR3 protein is CASSLSESAGTDTQYF. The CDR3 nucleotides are TGTGCCAGCAGCTTAAGTGAGTCGGCAGGCACAGATACGCAGTATTTT.

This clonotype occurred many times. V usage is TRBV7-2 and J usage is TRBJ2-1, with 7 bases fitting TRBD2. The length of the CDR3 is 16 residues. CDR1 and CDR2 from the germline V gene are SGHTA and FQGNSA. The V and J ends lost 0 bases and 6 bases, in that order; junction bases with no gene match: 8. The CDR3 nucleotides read TGTGCCAGCAGCTTAGCTCTTGGCGGGAGAAGCAATGAGCAGTTCTTC. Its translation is CASSLALGGRSNEQFF.

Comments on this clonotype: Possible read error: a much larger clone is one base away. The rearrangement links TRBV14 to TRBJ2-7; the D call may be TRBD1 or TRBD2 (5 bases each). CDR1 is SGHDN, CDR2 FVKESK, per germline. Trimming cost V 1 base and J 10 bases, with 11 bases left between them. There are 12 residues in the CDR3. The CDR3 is CASSQGFWDQYF. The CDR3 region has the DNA TGTGCCAGCAGCCAAGGGTTCTGGGACCAGTACTTC. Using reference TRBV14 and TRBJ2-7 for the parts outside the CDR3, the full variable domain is EAGVTQFPSHSVIEKGQTVTLRCDPISGHDNLYWYRRVMGKEIKFLLHFVKESKQDESGMPNNRFLAERTGGTYSTLKVQPAELEDSGVYFCASSQGFWDQYFGPGTRLTVT.